This paragraph covers one TCR gamma chain sequence. No cognate antigen has been identified for it. Qualities for individual bases were not recorded, and no much larger clone is one base off. The CDR3 has 14 amino acids, counting the end cysteine and phenylalanine. Only CDR3 DNA remains: 42 bases, in frame from the first base. CDR1 and CDR2 are read off the germline V gene as VENAVY and YDSYNSRV. This sample is part of a study of intestinal T cells in coeliac disease (dated by TCRdb to 2020 to 2022). In the study overall: Coeliac patients were found to be much younger than controls, with mean ages of approximately 16.0 versus 55 years recorded in the TRG cohort. In the TCR-delta (TRD) cohort, there were duodenal biopsies from some eleven coeliac disease patients and some eleven non-coeliac controls. Duodenal biopsies from roughly 35 coeliac disease patients and approximately 20 non-coeliac controls were included in a second, larger TCR-gamma (TRG) cohort. The investigation overall reported the following: FFPE-derived DNA was found to be relatively degraded, and loss of a proportion of TCR sequences in each sample was likely caused by this degradation. Of about 54 biopsies, around 50 (roughly 94%) were correctly classified by TRG clustering, which had a reported leave-one-out accuracy of around 90%. It was not possible to tell repeated CDR3 amino acid sequences apart from PCR duplicates. In training, clustering based on TRD kmers put all 22 biopsies in the right class, and the reported leave-one-out accuracy was over 80%. Age was significantly different between the coeliac and control groups, but splitting the analysis by age did not give a significant classification.

The library was prepared using multiplex PCR. These reads were obtained on an Ion Torrent PGM. TRG repertoires were amplified from roughly 180 ng of biopsy DNA with the LymphoTrack kit, in which Illumina adapters are carried by the primers. TRG amplicons were purified with AMPure XP beads, quantified on a 2100 Bioanalyzer, and pooled equimolarly. An Ion PGM instrument was used to sequence the TRG libraries. In the original analysis: FastX discarded any read in which over 10% of nucleotides had a quality score below the third quartile for that patient. Reads were aligned with IMGT/HighV-QUEST to assign V, D and J genes, identify CDR3 regions and assess functionality. Sequences were converted to amino acids, and every sequence predicted to be non-functional was removed. CDR3s were split into kmers, with and without positional annotation; kmer frequencies underwent PCA, and samples were clustered using all 1023 combinations of PCs 1-10. Leave-one-out cross-validation was used to validate the classification, with parameters re-optimised on the remaining samples in each round. Shannon diversity was calculated with the vegan R package from repeated random subsamples, each the size of the lowest read count. TCRdb reprocessed the public data with the CATT caller; entries with the same nucleotide sequence were combined afterwards. The V and J calls, along with clone size, are taken from TCRdb and not from the paper's own processing. The sample table records a few hundred gamma-chain clones; around 50% of these occur just once. The top ten clones comprise 30% to 35% of the sample.

Genomic DNA was extracted with the QIAamp DNA FFPE tissue kit from ten 5-um FFPE scrolls per case. Classification of coeliac disease based on the TCR repertoire was tested using fully anonymised formalin-fixed paraffin-embedded duodenal biopsies that were surplus to diagnostic needs. No clinical or histological suspicion of coeliac disease was present in controls, and upper endoscopy was performed in controls for reflux, dyspepsia or gastritis. The receptor chain draws on TRGV8 and TRGJ1 or TRGJ2. The TCR sequence derives from a human donor who served as a control with a normal duodenal biopsy, not a healthy volunteer. Sequencing used a duodenal biopsy. At the DNA level, the sequence is TGTGCACCTGGGATAGGCCCAAACTCTTATAAGAAACTCTTT. Translated, it gives CAPGIGPNSYKKLF.